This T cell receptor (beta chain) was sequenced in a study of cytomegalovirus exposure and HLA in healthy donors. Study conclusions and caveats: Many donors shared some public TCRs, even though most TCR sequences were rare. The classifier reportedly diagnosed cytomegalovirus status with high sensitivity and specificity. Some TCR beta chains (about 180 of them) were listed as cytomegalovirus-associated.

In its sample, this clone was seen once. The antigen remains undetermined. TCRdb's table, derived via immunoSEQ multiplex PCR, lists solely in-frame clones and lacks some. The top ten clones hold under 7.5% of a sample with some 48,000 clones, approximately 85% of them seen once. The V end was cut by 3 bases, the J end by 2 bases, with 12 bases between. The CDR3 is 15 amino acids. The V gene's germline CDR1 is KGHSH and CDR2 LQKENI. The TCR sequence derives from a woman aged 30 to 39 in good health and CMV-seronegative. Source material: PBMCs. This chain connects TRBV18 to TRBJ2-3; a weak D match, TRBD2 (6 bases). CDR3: CASSPELLATDTQYF. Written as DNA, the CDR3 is TGTGCCAGCTCACCTGAACTACTAGCCACAGATACGCAGTATTTT. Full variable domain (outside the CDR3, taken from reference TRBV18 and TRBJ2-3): NAGVMQNPRHLVRRRGQEARLRCSPMKGHSHVYWYRQLPEEGLKFMVYLQKENIIDESGMPKERFSAEFPKEGPSILRIQQVVRGDSAAYFCASSPELLATDTQYFGPGTRLTVL.